This note documents a single TCR beta chain sequence. The sample originates from a study of molecular identifiers for immune sequencing clone quantification. Using its own MiXCR run on the PCR reads, TCRdb lists one record per CDR3 protein. Among over 100,000 distinct CDR3 sequences listed, around 37% were seen once. Deletions cut 2 bases from V and 0 bases from J, with 5 bases between. The length of the CDR3 is 13 residues. Germline V lookup: CDR1 SGHTA, CDR2 FQGNSA. The sample was naive CD8+ T cells from blood, with Jurkat cell RNA spiked in. Subset noted: FACS-sorted CD8+CD4-CCR7+CD45RA+ naive T cells. The TCR sequence derives from a human donor in good health. Some libraries in this study had Jurkat cell RNA spiked in. The chain recombines TRBV7-2 with TRBJ2-7; D unresolved. CDR3 bases: TGTGCCAGCAGCTTAAACCTCTCCTACGAGCAGTACTTC. It codes for CASSLNLSYEQYF.